The clone carrying this T cell receptor (beta chain) was seen a single time. Its target is unknown. Trimming cost V 2 bases and J 4 bases; bases outside gene matches: 0. The germline gives CDR1 SGHAT, CDR2 FQNNGV. This CDR3 comprises 14 residues. This specimen belongs to a study of cytomegalovirus exposure and HLA in healthy donors. Whole-study context: Within an early data release were around 87 million unique TCRs drawn from HLA-typed donors.

Whole-study findings and limits: Common viral pathogens (according to a later analysis) appeared linked to several of the most significant clusters. Approximately 160 TCR beta chains were listed as cytomegalovirus-associated.

Primers: 60 Vbeta forward and 13 Jbeta reverse. As originally analysed: Later work found 80 million or so unique TCR beta chains, with 9.5 million to 11 million shared. Data came from immunoSEQ multiplex PCR; TCRdb stores just in-frame clones and leaves some out. The DNA was the basis for D and trimming; V, J and clone size are from that table. The sample comprises roughly 120,000 clones, around three quarters of which are singletons, and around 13% rests with the top ten. The TCR was taken from a woman aged 40-49 years in good health and CMV-seropositive. The chain links TRBV11-2 to TRBJ2-3; TRBD2 aligns across 10 bases. The source material was PBMCs. The CDR3 is CASSLLAGADTQYF. DNA for the CDR3: TGTGCCAGCAGCTTACTAGCGGGAGCAGATACGCAGTATTTT.